This T cell receptor (beta chain) was documented in a study of blood T cell repertoires in COVID-19. Study in general: Some COVID-19 samples were acute and others convalescent; all came from the United States, Italy and Spain. Sources were T cells, B-cell-depleted T cells, or PBMCs; the material itself was cDNA or gDNA.

Germline V gene sequence: CDR1 SNHLY, CDR2 FYNNEI. CDR3 length: 15 residues. Trimming cost V 4 bases and J 0 bases, with 10 bases left between them. Sequenced by immunoSEQ multiplex PCR; TCRdb stores in-frame clones only, minus some. The data hold under 300,000 clones, with roughly 90% observed a single time. The gene calls are TRBV2 and TRBJ1-3; a weak D match, TRBD1 (5 bases). The source is an older woman with COVID-19, enrolled during active disease. Sequenced: peripheral blood. CDR3: CASSVQASSGNTIYF. The CDR3 DNA sequence: TGTGCCAGCAGTGTACAGGCGAGCTCTGGAAACACCATATATTTT.